This T cell receptor (beta chain) was captured by sequencing in a study of response to subunit inactivated influenza vaccine. Study-level findings and limits: It was suggested by the authors that few new T cells are recruited by each seasonal influenza vaccination.

Germline V gene data show CDR1 as SGHTA and CDR2 as FQGNSA. Deletions cut 2 bases from V and 6 bases from J, with 14 bases between. The CDR3 is 14 amino acids. TCRdb reanalysed the RT-PCR reads using MiXCR and keeps one entry per CDR3 protein. The sample consists of 650,000 to 800,000 distinct CDR3 sequences, less than 20% of them appearing once. On this clonotype: What it binds is unknown.

This TCR was sampled from a middle-aged man who received an inactivated influenza vaccine. This chain connects TRBV7-2 to TRBJ2-7; D not resolved. The input for sequencing was PBMCs from blood, taken 5 days after vaccination. Here the CDR3 DNA reads TGTGCCAGCAGCTTATCGTGGGTAGTGAGCGAGCAGTACTTC. Encoded protein: CASSLSWVVSEQYF.